This entry describes one TCR beta chain. This table comes from immunoSEQ multiplex PCR, and its TCRdb copy is limited to in-frame clones, with some not included. The sample contains roughly 200,000 clones, around four fifths of which appear only once. The data stem from a study of blood T cell repertoires in COVID-19. Per the germline V gene, CDR1 is MNHEY and CDR2 is SVGEGT. The ends were cut back, 6 bases at V and 3 bases at J, with 5 bases in the middle. The CDR3 totals 11 residues. The clonotype comes from a woman of 80 years or more with COVID-19, enrolled during active disease. The V gene is TRBV6-2 or TRBV6-3, the J gene TRBJ2-5; no reliable D call. Sequencing used peripheral blood. In DNA form, the CDR3 reads TGTGCCAGCAGCTATAAAGAGACCCAGTACTTC. Amino acids: CASSYKETQYF.